This is a list of T cell receptor beta chains from one sample in a study of siplizumab effects on memory and regulatory T cells. Repertoires were generated with immunoSEQ multiplex PCR, while TCRdb's copy carries only in-frame clones and drops some. The repertoire has some 100,000 clones, less than 95% of them found once; the top ten carry roughly 0.6%. Material for sequencing was Tregs sorted from blood. These receptor sequences come from a human donor in good health. Each CDR3 is given with its conserved first and last residue. A D gene is named only where the DNA matches it firmly.

>TRBJ1-1|TRBV10-3|TRBD1
CAISTQGAPEAFF
TGTGCCATCAGTACCCAGGGGGCCCCTGAAGCTTTCTTT
>TRBJ1-2|TRBV7-5|.
CVRSLERVRDYGYTF
TGTGTCAGAAGCTTAGAGAGGGTCAGGGACTATGGCTACACCTTC
>TRBJ2-1|TRBV21-1|.
CASSKEVGQGAIHEQFF
.
>TRBJ2-7|TRBV7-3|TRBD2
CASSLRAGVAYEQYF
TGTGCCAGCAGCTTAAGGGCGGGAGTCGCCTACGAGCAGTACTTC
>TRBJ2-7|TRBV30|.
CAWSPPDSYEQYF
TGTGCCTGGAGTCCGCCGGATTCCTACGAGCAGTACTTC
>TRBJ2-1|TRBV5-1|TRBD2
CASSLAVAGAGQFF
TGCGCCAGCAGCTTGGCGGTAGCGGGGGCCGGCCAGTTCTTC
>TRBJ1-1|TRBV7-3|.
CASSQQGTGTEAFF
TGTGCCAGCAGCCAACAGGGTACGGGCACTGAAGCTTTCTTT
>TRBJ1-5|TRBV15|.
CATSPTVGGLGNQPQHF
TGTGCCACCAGCCCAACTGTGGGGGGTTTGGGTAATCAGCCCCAGCATTTT
>TRBJ2-3|TRBV6-6|.
CASSYKSFRSTDTQYF
TGTGCCAGCAGTTACAAGTCTTTTCGGTCCACAGATACGCAGTATTTT
>TRBJ1-2|TRBV27|.
CASRSGFALYGYTF
TGTGCCAGCAGGTCAGGGTTCGCTCTCTATGGCTACACCTTC
>TRBJ1-1|TRBV14|.
CASSPSGAGYSTEAFF
TGTGCCAGCAGCCCTTCGGGGGCGGGTTATAGCACTGAAGCTTTCTTT
>TRBJ2-3|TRBV7-3|TRBD1
CASSLGYRGSGTDTQYF
TGTGCCAGCAGCTTAGGATACAGGGGTTCAGGCACAGATACGCAGTATTTT
>TRBJ1-4|TRBV28|.
CASSSNADSWEKLFF
TGTGCCAGCAGTTCCAACGCAGACTCGTGGGAAAAACTGTTTTTT
>TRBJ2-7|TRBV30|TRBD2
CAWSDPGTSGYEQYF
TGTGCCTGGAGTGATCCCGGGACTAGCGGTTACGAGCAGTACTTC
>TRBJ1-2|TRBV6-1|TRBD1
CASRRQGDYGYTF
TGTGCCAGCAGAAGACAGGGTGACTATGGCTACACCTTC
>TRBJ1-5|TRBV19|TRBD1
CASSIVGQGVAPQHF
TGTGCCAGTAGTATAGTAGGACAGGGAGTCGCGCCCCAGCATTTT
>TRBJ2-3|TRBV7-8|.
CASSLASWDTQYF
TGTGCCAGCAGCTTAGCGTCGTGGGATACGCAGTATTTT
>TRBJ2-5|TRBV11-2|TRBD2
CASSLTLAGEGWETQYF
TGTGCCAGCAGCTTAACGTTAGCGGGCGAAGGCTGGGAGACCCAGTACTTC